A selection of T cell receptor beta chains follows, all from one sample in a study of cytomegalovirus exposure and HLA in healthy donors. Generated by immunoSEQ multiplex PCR, the TCRdb table keeps only in-frame clones and is missing some. The sample features about 140,000 clones, with 0.8% to 1% in its top ten. Sequenced: PBMCs. The origin of the receptors is a male donor in good health and CMV-seronegative. Each CDR3 is given with its conserved first and last residue. The D gene is left open where the match is weak.

D gene	V gene	J gene	CDR3 DNA	CDR3 protein
TRBD1	TRBV5-1	TRBJ2-3	TGCGCCAGCAGCTGGGAGCCGGGACAGGGTGGGGATACGCAGTATTTT	CASSWEPGQGGDTQYF
TRBD1	TRBV2	TRBJ1-5	TGTGCCAGCAGGGGGGACAGTTATCAGCCCCAGCATTTT	CASRGDSYQPQHF
TRBD1	TRBV28	TRBJ1-5	TGTGCCAGCGTTCCGGGACAGGGCGATAATCAGCCCCAGCATTTT	CASVPGQGDNQPQHF
TRBD1	TRBV7-9	TRBJ1-1	TGTGCCAGCAGCTTTATCCCGGGACAGGGGACGGAGGACACTGAAGCTTTCTTT	CASSFIPGQGTEDTEAFF
NA	TRBV28	TRBJ2-5	TGTGCCAGCCAAACTGCCACAGAGACCCAGTACTTC	CASQTATETQYF
TRBD1	TRBV7-6	TRBJ1-4	TGTGCCAGCAGCAATCCGGGACAGGGGGCGCGTGGTGAAAAACTGTTTTTT	CASSNPGQGARGEKLFF
NA	TRBV30	TRBJ1-1	TGTGCCTGGAACTTCCGGGGGGCAGGAACTGAAGCTTTCTTT	CAWNFRGAGTEAFF
NA	TRBV7-2	TRBJ2-7	TGTGCCAGCAGCTTTCGGACAGTCAACGAGCAGTACTTC	CASSFRTVNEQYF
TRBD1	TRBV27	TRBJ1-5	TGTGCCAGCAGTGACGGGACAGGGAGAGGTCAGCCCCAGCATTTT	CASSDGTGRGQPQHF
TRBD1	TRBV28	TRBJ2-7	TGTGCCAGCAGTTATCAGGGGGTGGGGGAGCAGTACTTC	CASSYQGVGEQYF
TRBD2	TRBV5-1	TRBJ2-5	TGCGCCAGCAGCGGGCAACTAGCGGGTGCGTTAGAGACCCAGTACTTC	CASSGQLAGALETQYF
TRBD1	TRBV7-8	TRBJ1-2	TGTGCCAGCAGCCAGGGGGGCAGGGGCAATGGCTACACCTTC	CASSQGGRGNGYTF
TRBD1	TRBV7-6	TRBJ1-1	TGTGCCAGCAGCTTACGGACAGGACAGAACACTGAAGCTTTCTTT	CASSLRTGQNTEAFF
NA	TRBV18	TRBJ1-5	TGTGCCAGCTCACCGGGACATACTAATCAGCCCCAGCATTTT	CASSPGHTNQPQHF
NA	TRBV6-1	TRBJ1-1	TGTGCCAGCAGTGAAGCAGCAGGGTTGGGAACTGAAGCTTTCTTT	CASSEAAGLGTEAFF
TRBD2	TRBV29-1	TRBJ2-3	TGCAGCGTTGGGACTAGGGTCACAGATACGCAGTATTTT	CSVGTRVTDTQYF
TRBD1	TRBV6-1	TRBJ1-5	TGTGCCAGCAGCAGGGGACAGAGCAATCAGCCCCAGCATTTT	CASSRGQSNQPQHF
NA	TRBV18	TRBJ2-2	TGTGCCAGCTCACTCGTCACCGGGGAGCTGTTTTTT	CASSLVTGELFF
TRBD2	TRBV7-6	TRBJ2-5	TGTGCCAGCAGCATACTACTAGCGGGAGGCGCGAACCAAGAGACCCAGTACTTC	CASSILLAGGANQETQYF
NA	TRBV6-5	TRBJ1-5	TGTGCCAGCAGTTACTTGGCAGGGCGACAGCCCCAGCATTTT	CASSYLAGRQPQHF
TRBD1	TRBV9	TRBJ2-5	TGTGCCAGCAGCGTAGAGGGACAGGGGGGGCAAGAGACCCAGTACTTC	CASSVEGQGGQETQYF
NA	TRBV5-1	TRBJ2-5	TGCGCCAGCAGCCCGACGCAGCGCCATGAGACCCAGTACTTC	CASSPTQRHETQYF
TRBD1	TRBV6-5	TRBJ2-1	TGTGCCAGCAGTCCGCTAACAGGGGGCGAGCAGTTCTTC	CASSPLTGGEQFF
NA	TRBV5-6	TRBJ1-1	TGTGCCAGCAGCTTGGCAGGCGGGAGGACTGAAGCTTTCTTT	CASSLAGGRTEAFF